This entry concerns a single T cell receptor (beta chain). The data originate from a study of blood T cell repertoires in COVID-19. V lost 4 bases to trimming and J lost 2 bases, with 6 bases between them. Per germline, CDR1 SNHLY and CDR2 FYNNEI. The CDR3 runs to 13 residues. During active infection, Seattle patients enrolled and were then monitored through disease. Only in-frame clones appear in the TCRdb table, and some are missing; sequencing was by immunoSEQ multiplex PCR. Here the sample spans 200,000 to 250,000 clones, more than 80% being singletons. This clonotype originated in a woman of 80 years or more with COVID-19, enrolled during active disease. The rearrangement links TRBV2 to TRBJ1-5; D call uncertain. Material for sequencing was peripheral blood. The CDR3 region is CASSGAGNQPQHF. The CDR3, as DNA: TGTGCCAGCAGTGGCGCGGGCAATCAGCCCCAGCATTTT.